A single sample is the source of the 8 T cell receptor beta chains below, sequenced in a study of blood T cell repertoires in COVID-19. Sequencing used immunoSEQ multiplex PCR; TCRdb keeps in-frame clones, though not all of them. The sample lists around 54,000 clones, roughly nine tenths occurring once. The sample taken for sequencing was peripheral blood. These receptors were collected from a woman in her thirties or forties with active COVID-19.

This CDR3 is CASSSDREAGNTIYF. The CDR3 nucleotides read TGTGCCAGCAGCTCGGACAGGGAGGCTGGAAACACCATATATTTT. The chain links TRBV7-8 to TRBJ1-3, with 8 nucleotides matching TRBD1. V lost 4 bases to trimming and J lost 2 bases; unmatched junction nucleotides: 4. Germline CDR1 is SGHVS and CDR2 is FQNEAQ. The CDR3 length is 15 residues. The whole variable domain, filled in from reference TRBV7-8 and TRBJ1-3, reads GAGVSQSPRYKVAKRGQDVALRCDPISGHVSLFWYQQALGQGPEFLTYFQNEAQLDKSGLPSDRFFAERPEGSVSTLKIQRTQQEDSAVYLCASSSDREAGNTIYFGEGSWLTVV.

This clone was seen more than once but under ten times. The chain couples TRBV7-9 to TRBJ1-3; D not certain. The CDR3 contains 15 residues. Germline V gene data show CDR1 as SEHNR and CDR2 as FQNEAQ (reference sequence). Trimming shortened V by 0 bases and J by 0 bases, and 6 bases separated the two germline ends. The CDR3 region is CASSLAEFSGNTIYF. DNA for the CDR3: TGTGCCAGCAGCTTAGCGGAGTTCTCTGGAAACACCATATATTTT.

In this sample, this clone turned up once. In DNA form, the CDR3 reads TGTGCCAGCAGTTCAGGGGGCTACTCCTACGAGCAGTACTTC. Its translation is CASSSGGYSYEQYF. This chain joins TRBV6-2 or TRBV6-3 and TRBJ2-7; 8 nucleotides align to TRBD1. This CDR3 is built from 14 residues. Per the germline V gene, CDR1 is MNHEY and CDR2 is SVGEGT. Losses at the gene ends were 4 bases for V and 0 bases for J; bases not matched to a gene: 2.

The DNA of the CDR3 is TGTGCCAGCAGTTACGGCGGGGGGGGAAGAAATGAGCAGTTCTTC. It is translated as CASSYGGGGRNEQFF. This chain connects TRBV6-6 to TRBJ2-1, with 9 bases matching TRBD2. The CDR3 is 15 amino acids. The junction had 6 bases not matched to a gene; V was cut back by 2 bases and J by 7 bases. Germline values: CDR1 MNHNY, CDR2 SVGAGI (reference sequence).

The V call is TRBV6-2 or TRBV6-3, the J call TRBJ2-2; possibly TRBD2 for D (5 bases). Trimming pared 6 bases from V and 0 bases from J, leaving 14 bases between. The CDR3 totals 16 residues. Germline V gene lookup returns CDR1 MNHEY and CDR2 SVGEGT. CDR3 amino acids: CASSRPSRSNTGELFF. In nucleotides, the CDR3 is TGTGCCAGCAGCCGACCTAGCCGATCGAACACCGGGGAGCTGTTTTTT.

This chain connects TRBV6-1 to TRBJ1-1; possibly TRBD1 for D (6 bases). Germline assignment: CDR1 MNHNS and CDR2 SASEGT. The ends were cut back, 1 base at V and 3 bases at J, with 9 bases in the middle. The CDR3 has 14 amino acids. The CDR3 bases are TGTGCCAGCAGTGAAGGGCAGGGGTACACTGAAGCTTTCTTT. Translated: CASSEGQGYTEAFF.

This clone appeared a single time. The V gene is TRBV5-1, the J gene TRBJ2-3; D gene ambiguous. Germline lookup yields CDR1 SGHRS and CDR2 YFSETQ. The V end was cut by 5 bases, the J end by 5 bases, with 9 bases between. The CDR3 runs 12 residues. The CDR3 protein is CASSYGLDTQYF. CDR3 bases: TGCGCCAGCAGTTACGGGTTAGATACGCAGTATTTT.

This chain links TRBV4-2 with TRBJ2-1; possible D gene TRBD1, 7 bases. The germline gives CDR1 LGHNA, CDR2 YNFKEQ. Deletions cut 1 base from V and 5 bases from J, with 9 bases between. CDR3 length: 14 amino acids. The CDR3 DNA reads TGTGCCAGCAGCCAAGGCGGGACAGACAATGAGCAGTTCTTC. It specifies CASSQGGTDNEQFF.